What follows are 5 T cell receptor beta chains derived from one specimen sequenced in a study of T cells in Graves' hyperthyroidism and ophthalmopathy. It was RNA transcripts that yielded the amplified TCR beta CDR3 regions. Researchers ran a first-round RT-PCR on the TCR CDR3 using the HTBI primer set. MiXCR, run by TCRdb on the multiplex PCR reads, gives a single entry per CDR3 protein. Among hundreds of thousands of distinct CDR3 sequences listed, less than 25% were seen once. Sequencing used blood. The receptors come from a woman in her 70s with Graves' ophthalmopathy.

V gene TRBV4-1 combines with J gene TRBJ1-2, with 7 bases fitting TRBD1. CDR3 length: 15 amino acids. Germline V gene lookup returns CDR1 MGHRA and CDR2 YSYEKL. Germline trimming cut 0 bases from V and 8 bases from J; bases unmatched to any gene: 9. The CDR3 nucleotides are TGCGCCAGCAGCCAAGACGGGAGGGGGCTGCCCGGCTACACCTTC. This gives the protein CASSQDGRGLPGYTF.

This sequence joins TRBV5-4 and TRBJ2-5; unclear D gene. Trimming took off 0 bases at V and 0 bases at J, with 3 bases between the two ends. Germline V lookup: CDR1 SGHNT, CDR2 YYREEE (reference sequence). The CDR3 runs to 13 residues. CDR3 coding DNA: TGTGCCAGCAGCTTGGACAACCAAGAGACCCAGTACTTC. Its translation: CASSLDNQETQYF.

V is TRBV3-1 and J is TRBJ2-1; TRBD2 matches 12 bases. V dropped 5 bases and J dropped 7; count of bases not matched to a gene: 3. CDR1 and CDR2 from the germline V gene are LGHDT and YNNKEL (reference sequence). CDR3 length equals 14 residues. The CDR3 DNA sequence: TGTGCCAGCAGCACGACTAGCGGGAGAAATGAGCAGTTCTTC. Protein product: CASSTTSGRNEQFF.

The gene calls are TRBV27 and TRBJ1-5, with D possibly being TRBD1 (6 bases). Germline loops: CDR1 MNHEY, CDR2 SMNVEV (reference sequence). V lost 6 bases and J lost 4, with 16 bases in between. The CDR3 length is 15 residues. For the CDR3, the DNA is TGTGCCAGCAGGCCCGGAGGGGGGGCAAATCAGCCCCAGCATTTT. Translation gives CASRPGGGANQPQHF.

This clonotype has more than one count but fewer than ten. This chain links TRBV5-1 with TRBJ1-1; D not resolved. V was trimmed by 4 bases and J by 0 bases, leaving 7 bases between them. This CDR3 contains 13 residues. In germline, CDR1 is SGHRS, CDR2 YFSETQ. The CDR3 DNA is TGCGCCAGCAGCGGCTGGTTGAACACTGAAGCTTTCTTT. This gives the protein CASSGWLNTEAFF.